The 20 T cell receptor beta chains reported below all come from one sample, sequenced in a study of glioma-infiltrating T cells. TCR alpha and beta CDR3 regions were amplified from RNA using iRepertoire nested multiplex PCR. TCRdb fed the multiplex PCR reads into MiXCR, producing one record per CDR3 protein. Found here are approximately 88,000 distinct CDR3 sequences, about a quarter of them singletons; the top ten hold roughly 6.7%. Sequencing was performed on glioma tissue, nonneoplastic brain tissue, or PBMCs (not recorded which). The source is a human donor with low-grade glioma or glioblastoma, undergoing nonglioma brain surgery, or in good health (not recorded which).

V and J are TRBV12-3 or TRBV12-4 and TRBJ2-3; 9 bases are a match to TRBD1. The trim removed 5 bases at V and 1 base at J, leaving 7 bases unmatched. This CDR3 contains 16 residues. The CDR3 DNA reads TGTGCCAGCAGTCAAAAGCGGACAGGGGGCACAGATACGCAGTATTTT. As protein: CASSQKRTGGTDTQYF.

This clonotype has ten or more counts. J is TRBJ2-3 and V is TRBV6-1, with 9 positions matching TRBD2. The J segment lost 7 bases and the V segment lost 5 bases, leaving 13 bases of the junction unmatched. The germline V gene encodes CDR1 MNHNS and CDR2 SASEGT. This CDR3 region has 16 residues. CDR3 DNA sequence: TGTGCCAGCAGTCCCGGAGGAGCGGGAGGCAGCAATACGCAGTATTTT. Amino acids: CASSPGGAGGSNTQYF.

About this clonotype: Possible read error: a much larger clone is one base away. This chain connects TRBV7-2 to TRBJ2-3; D is possibly TRBD2 (5 bases). The CDR3 contains 15 residues. Per the germline V gene, CDR1 is SGHTA and CDR2 is FQGNSA. The DNA for the CDR3 is TGTGCCAGCAGGAGTGAGCGGTCTAGCACAGATAAGCAGTATTTT. Protein product: CASRSERSSTDKQYF.

This clonotype showed up many times. The CDR3 spells CASSFHGNTEAFF. CDR3 coding DNA: TGTGCCAGCAGTTTCCATGGGAACACTGAAGCTTTCTTT. This sequence joins TRBV12-3 or TRBV12-4 and TRBJ1-1; no definite D call. CDR3 length: 13 residues. The V end lost 3 bases, the J end lost 1 base, and 6 bases lay between the germline ends.

This clonotype was counted ten times or more. V and J are TRBV6-1 and TRBJ2-3, with D maybe TRBD2 (6 bases). The germline CDR1 and CDR2 sequences are MNHNS and SASEGT. The CDR3 loop spans 13 amino acids. V lost 5 bases and J lost 5, with 11 bases in between. The CDR3 bases are TGTGCCAGCAGTTACCCCGGGGGAGATACGCAGTATTTT. Its protein is CASSYPGGDTQYF.

This clonotype showed up many times. The rearrangement joins TRBV6-4 to TRBJ1-5; D call uncertain. Germline V gene sequence: CDR1 MRHNA, CDR2 SNTAGT. V was shortened by 3 bases and J by 0 bases, with 12 bases between the two germline ends. This CDR3 has 16 residues. This CDR3 is CASSEARTFSNQPQHF. As DNA, the CDR3 is TGTGCCAGCAGTGAAGCCAGGACTTTTAGCAATCAGCCCCAGCATTTT.

This chain uses TRBV25-1 with TRBJ2-7, with D perhaps matching TRBD1 (6 bases). The CDR3 runs 15 residues. CDR1 and CDR2 (germline): MGHDK, SYGVNS. CDR3 loop: CGSRSSGTPSYEQYF. As DNA, the CDR3 is TGTGGTAGCAGATCTTCCGGGACACCCTCCTACGAGCAGTACTTC.

This clonotype was observed a handful of times. The rearrangement uses TRBV29-1 and TRBJ2-7; a weak D match, TRBD2 (5 bases). Germline V gene sequence: CDR1 SQVTM, CDR2 ANQGSEA. V gave up 4 bases and J gave up 5 bases, with 15 bases separating them. This CDR3 region has 13 residues. The CDR3 sequence: CSVGLSESHEQYF. The CDR3 region has the DNA TGCAGCGTTGGGCTTAGCGAATCCCACGAGCAGTACTTC.

In this sample, this clonotype turned up a few times. The CDR3 nucleotides are TGTGCCAGCAATAGAGGACTAGCGGGCCCTCTTGGGGAAGAGACCCAGTACTTC. Its translation is CASNRGLAGPLGEETQYF. The chain employs TRBV6-1 and TRBJ2-5; 11 nucleotides align to TRBD2. CDR3 size: 18 residues. Germline-derived CDR1 and CDR2 are MNHNS and SASEGT. The V segment lost 7 bases and the J segment 3 bases; nucleotides outside the gene matches: 16.

There are many counts of this clonotype. V and J are TRBV29-1 and TRBJ2-5; the D gene is possibly TRBD2 (5 bases). Germline V lookup: CDR1 SQVTM, CDR2 ANQGSEA. Trimming removed 7 bases from V and 4 bases from J, with 13 bases in between. This CDR3 is 12 amino acids long. CDR3 in amino acids: CSAREGRETQYF. The CDR3 DNA reads TGCAGCGCCCGCGAGGGAAGAGAGACCCAGTACTTC.

This clonotype was recorded at least ten times. J is TRBJ1-1 and V is TRBV7-8; 10 positions agree with TRBD1. The germline V gene has CDR1 SGHVS and CDR2 FQNEAQ. V was clipped by 3 bases and J by 7 bases; unmatched bases: 2. This CDR3 is 13 amino acids long. The DNA for the CDR3 is TGTGCCAGCAGCTTGGGACAGGGGTTTGAAGCTTTCTTT. It specifies CASSLGQGFEAFF. The full variable domain, completed using reference TRBV7-8 and TRBJ1-1, is GAGVSQSPRYKVAKRGQDVALRCDPISGHVSLFWYQQALGQGPEFLTYFQNEAQLDKSGLPSDRFFAERPEGSVSTLKIQRTQQEDSAVYLCASSLGQGFEAFFGQGTRLTVV.

This clonotype has ten or more counts. In nucleotides, the CDR3 is TGTGCCAGCAGCTCCCCTGCGCGCGAGCAGTACTTC. This translates into CASSSPAREQYF. The gene calls are TRBV7-9 and TRBJ2-7; D is uncertain. Germline V lookup: CDR1 SEHNR, CDR2 FQNEAQ (reference sequence). V gave up 4 bases and J gave up 6 bases, with 10 bases separating them. The CDR3 spans 12 residues.

The table lists this clonotype with many counts. The CDR3 sequence is CASSNGLSNEQFF. The DNA for the CDR3 is TGTGCCAGTAGTAACGGCTTGAGCAATGAGCAGTTCTTC. V is TRBV19 and J is TRBJ2-1, with unresolved D. Germline-derived CDR1 and CDR2 are LNHDA and SQIVND (reference sequence). The V and J ends lost 4 bases and 6 bases respectively, with 10 bases between them. The CDR3 runs 13 residues. Complete variable domain (other parts from reference TRBV19 and TRBJ2-1): DGGITQSPKYLFRKEGQNVTLSCEQNLNHDAMYWYRQDPGQGLRLIYYSQIVNDFQKGDIAEGYSVSREKKESFPLTVTSAQKNPTAFYLCASSNGLSNEQFFGPGTRLTVL.

V and J are TRBV29-1 and TRBJ2-5; 9 bases align to TRBD1. CDR1 SQVTM and CDR2 ANQGSEA come from the germline V gene. J lost 2 bases, V lost 8 bases, and 6 bases had no gene match. The CDR3 spans 13 residues. CDR3 sequence: CSSSGTGQETQYF. CDR3 DNA sequence: TGCAGCTCCTCGGGGACAGGGCAAGAGACCCAGTACTTC.

The chain recombines TRBV11-3 with TRBJ2-1, with 8 bases lining up with TRBD2. The CDR3 runs to 18 residues. V trimming: 7 bases; J trimming: 8 bases; junction bases outside the gene matches: 22. CDR1 and CDR2 (germline): SGHNT, YENEEA. CDR3 bases: TGTGCCAGCATCAAGATAGCGGGGCGGCCGTTTTGGTACGATGAGCAGTTCTTC. It codes for CASIKIAGRPFWYDEQFF. The variable domain in full, with the rest retrieved from reference TRBV11-3 and TRBJ2-1, is EAGVVQSPRYKIIEKKQPVAFWCNPISGHNTLYWYLQNLGQGPELLIRYENEEAVDDSQLPKDRFSAERLKGVDSTLKIQPAELGDSAVYLCASIKIAGRPFWYDEQFFGPGTRLTVL.

At least ten counts were recorded for this clonotype. V and J are TRBV27 and TRBJ2-7; no firm D call. From germline, CDR1 is MNHEY and CDR2 SMNVEV (reference sequence). This CDR3 has 15 residues. The V gene lost 3 bases and the J gene lost 1 base, with 13 bases spanning the gap. The chain's CDR3 is CASSFGLERSYEQYF. CDR3 sequence (DNA): TGTGCCAGCAGTTTTGGTCTAGAAAGATCCTACGAGCAGTACTTC.

This clonotype was picked up many times. This chain connects TRBV20-1 to TRBJ1-1, with no clear D. The CDR3 spans 11 residues. The V and J ends lost 3 bases and 10 bases respectively, with 12 bases between them. Germline V lookup: CDR1 DFQATT, CDR2 SNEGSKA (reference sequence). CDR3 protein: CSARSGSGAFF. The CDR3 nucleotides read TGCAGTGCTAGGAGCGGGTCAGGAGCTTTCTTT.

The chain carries TRBV5-1 and TRBJ1-6; tentative D call: TRBD1 (5 bases). V was cut by 1 base and J by 8 bases, with 16 bases left in between. Per germline, CDR1 SGHRS and CDR2 YFSETQ. The CDR3 runs to 16 residues. DNA of the CDR3: TGCGCCAGCAGCTTGCAATATAGCAGGGAGGATTCACCCCTCCACTTT. Translated, it gives CASSLQYSREDSPLHF.

In the case of this clonotype: It is likely a read error, because the conserved phenylalanine at the end of the CDR3 is missing. The CDR3: CASSTEMARTLTIEQYL. The CDR3 nucleotides are TGTGCCAGCAGTACCGAAATGGCCCGTACTCTTACGATAGAGCAGTACTTA. The V gene is TRBV2, the J gene TRBJ2-7; D ambiguous. The germline V gene encodes CDR1 SNHLY and CDR2 FYNNEI. Trimming removed 5 bases from V and 7 bases from J, with 27 bases in between. This CDR3 region has 17 residues.

This clonotype came up many times. This chain joins TRBV18 and TRBJ1-1; 9 nucleotides align to TRBD1. Trimming at V came to 3 bases and at J to 5 bases, leaving 4 bases not matched to a gene. CDR1 KGHSH and CDR2 LQKENI come from the germline V gene. The CDR3 length is 14 residues. CDR3 sequence: CASSPGQGNTEAFF. Here the CDR3 DNA reads TGTGCCAGCTCACCCGGACAGGGGAATACTGAAGCTTTCTTT.